This TCR beta chain was found in a study of shared clonotypes between healthy human individuals. The assay was immunoSEQ multiplex PCR, and TCRdb's table has in-frame clones only and misses some. The sample has approximately 2,200,000 clones, about 93% seen once; the top ten hold under 2%. Naive-designated CD8 cells lacked CD45RO, were positively enriched for CCR7, and omitted terminally differentiated effector memory CD45RA+ cells. Sequencing used naive CD8+ T cells from PBMCs. The sequence was collected from a man between 18 and 35 years old in good health. Some clones in this sample may be carry-over from other donors' samples.

The CDR3 loop is CASSEYGVGETQYF. CDR3 coding DNA: TGTGCCAGCAGTGAATACGGGGTAGGCGAGACCCAGTACTTC. V usage is TRBV25-1 and J usage is TRBJ2-5, with D perhaps matching TRBD2 (5 bases). Germline CDR1 reads MGHDK; CDR2 reads SYGVNS. The CDR3 totals 14 residues. V was clipped by 0 bases and J by 5 bases, with 10 bases between them.